This T cell receptor (beta chain) was found in a study of T cells after posttransplantation cyclophosphamide. This clone was observed at least ten times. Its specificity is not known. Here immunoSEQ multiplex PCR was the method, and the copy in TCRdb shows in-frame clones only, minus some. The sample contains roughly 41,000 clones, none of them singletons. Whole-study findings and limits: Skin or GI-infiltrating T cells shared few TRB sequences with blood.

V gave up 7 bases and J gave up 0 bases, with 14 bases separating them. The CDR3 is 14 amino acids. Germline V gene lookup returns CDR1 SGHRS and CDR2 YFSETQ. This receptor was taken from a man under 40 in good health and a related stem cell transplant donor. What was sequenced was PBMCs. J is TRBJ2-7 and V is TRBV5-1, with D tentatively TRBD2 (6 bases). The CDR3 DNA follows: TGCGCCAGCCGGGGGAATAGCGCCTCCTACGAGCAGTACTTC. This codes for CASRGNSASYEQYF.